This is a list of T cell receptor beta chains from one sample in a study of T cells after yellow fever vaccination. TCRdb processed the 5' RACE reads anew with MiXCR; each CDR3 protein has one entry. The sample lists 550,000 to 750,000 distinct CDR3 sequences; roughly 13% were seen once. Sequencing used PBMCs, obtained on the day of the yellow fever booster vaccination. The receptors here all came from a young man who received the YFV17D yellow fever vaccine. Each CDR3 is given with its conserved first and last residue. A D gene is named only where the DNA matches it firmly. The listing skips clone size in some rows; elsewhere it reads once, few, many or a size class.

v_gene	abundance	d_gene	j_gene	CDR3nt	CDR3aa
TRBV21-1	few	NA	TRBJ1-2	TGTGCCAGCAGAAACCCTAGAGGGACAGGGGGCGGATGGGGCTACACCTTC	CASRNPRGTGGGWGYTF
TRBV28	NA	TRBD2	TRBJ2-5	TGTGCCAGCAGTTTTTCCGGGAGGGTAGAGACCCAGTACTTC	CASSFSGRVETQYF
TRBV6-1	many	TRBD2	TRBJ2-3	TGTGCCAGCACAACTAGCGTAGCAGATACGCAGTATTTT	CASTTSVADTQYF
TRBV20-1	NA	NA	TRBJ1-2	TGCAGTGCTAGTAATGGTTATGGCTACACCTTC	CSASNGYGYTF
TRBV6-2/TRBV6-3	few	NA	TRBJ2-2	TGTGCCACTCAGGTTAGCCGTAACACCGGGGAGCTGTTTTTT	CATQVSRNTGELFF
TRBV21-1	NA	NA	TRBJ1-1	TGTGCCAGCAGCAAGGGGGCGCCCACTGAAGCTTTCTTT	CASSKGAPTEAFF
TRBV28	NA	TRBD1	TRBJ2-1	TGTGCCAGCAGTTGGGACAGGGATTACAATGAGCAGTTCTTC	CASSWDRDYNEQFF
TRBV20-1	NA	NA	TRBJ1-1	TGCAGTGCTAGAGCGACACCGATGAACACTGAAGCTTTCTTT	CSARATPMNTEAFF
TRBV27	NA	NA	TRBJ2-6	TGTGCCAGCAGTCGGACAGCCGACTCTGGGGCCAACGTCCTGACTTTC	CASSRTADSGANVLTF
TRBV9	many	NA	TRBJ2-2	TGTGCCAGCAGTTCGGGACTTCGTCCCGGGGAGCTGTTTTTT	CASSSGLRPGELFF
TRBV6-1	NA	TRBD2	TRBJ2-3	TGTGCCAGCAGCTCCTGGGGGAGGGGCACAGATACGCAGTATTTT	CASSSWGRGTDTQYF
TRBV30	NA	NA	TRBJ1-2	TGTGCCTGGAGCCACGAGTTGGACTATGGCTACACCTTC	CAWSHELDYGYTF
TRBV20-1	few	TRBD2	TRBJ2-1	TGCAGTGCGGCGGGGGCGGGGACTAGGTCCTACAATGAGCAGTTCTTC	CSAAGAGTRSYNEQFF
TRBV10-2	NA	TRBD2	TRBJ2-7	TGCGCCAGCAGTGAGCCCGGGGGGGTTTCCTACGAGCAGTACTTC	CASSEPGGVSYEQYF
TRBV6-1	NA	TRBD2	TRBJ2-3	TGTGCCAGCAGCCCCCGCGGGAGGAATACAGATACGCAGTATTTT	CASSPRGRNTDTQYF
TRBV5-1	NA	TRBD2	TRBJ2-7	TGCGCCAGCAGCTTGTCCGCGGGTAGCGGGACCTACGAGCAGTACTTC	CASSLSAGSGTYEQYF
TRBV7-2	NA	TRBD2	TRBJ2-1	TGTGCCAGCAGCTGGCGGGCGCGGGAGGATGAGCAGTTCTTC	CASSWRAREDEQFF
TRBV7-6	NA	NA	TRBJ2-1	TGTGCCAGCAGCTTGAAAAGCGGACATTACAATGAGCAGTTCTTC	CASSLKSGHYNEQFF
TRBV29-1	NA	TRBD2	TRBJ2-7	TGCAGCGTTGGACTAGCGGGAGCTTCCTACGAGCAGTACTTC	CSVGLAGASYEQYF
TRBV6-2/TRBV6-3	few	TRBD2	TRBJ2-7	TGTGCCAGCACTCCGGGGGGGCTAGCGGGAGCCTACGAGCAGTACTTC	CASTPGGLAGAYEQYF
TRBV9	NA	TRBD2	TRBJ2-5	TGTGCCAGCAGCGAACAGACCGGGACTAGCGGGAGGAAAGAGACCCAGTACTTC	CASSEQTGTSGRKETQYF
TRBV25-1	NA	NA	TRBJ1-3	TGTGCCAGCAGTGAACAGGGAAACACCATATATTTT	CASSEQGNTIYF
TRBV12-5	NA	TRBD2	TRBJ2-7	TGTGCAACGACTAGCGGGGGACGCGAGCAGTACTTC	CATTSGGREQYF
TRBV7-6	NA	TRBD1	TRBJ2-5	TGTGCCAGCAGCATTCGGGACAGGGCCCAAGAGACCCAGTACTTC	CASSIRDRAQETQYF
TRBV5-4	few	NA	TRBJ2-3	TGTGCCAGCAGCTCGACCGAGACAGATACGCAGTATTTT	CASSSTETDTQYF
TRBV4-3	few	NA	TRBJ2-3	TGCGCCAGCAGCCAAGACCTGGGACCAGCCCCCACAGATACGCAGTATTTT	CASSQDLGPAPTDTQYF
TRBV20-1	NA	TRBD2	TRBJ2-5	TGCAGTGCTAGAGAACGGACTAGCTGGTACGAAGAGACCCAGTACTTC	CSARERTSWYEETQYF